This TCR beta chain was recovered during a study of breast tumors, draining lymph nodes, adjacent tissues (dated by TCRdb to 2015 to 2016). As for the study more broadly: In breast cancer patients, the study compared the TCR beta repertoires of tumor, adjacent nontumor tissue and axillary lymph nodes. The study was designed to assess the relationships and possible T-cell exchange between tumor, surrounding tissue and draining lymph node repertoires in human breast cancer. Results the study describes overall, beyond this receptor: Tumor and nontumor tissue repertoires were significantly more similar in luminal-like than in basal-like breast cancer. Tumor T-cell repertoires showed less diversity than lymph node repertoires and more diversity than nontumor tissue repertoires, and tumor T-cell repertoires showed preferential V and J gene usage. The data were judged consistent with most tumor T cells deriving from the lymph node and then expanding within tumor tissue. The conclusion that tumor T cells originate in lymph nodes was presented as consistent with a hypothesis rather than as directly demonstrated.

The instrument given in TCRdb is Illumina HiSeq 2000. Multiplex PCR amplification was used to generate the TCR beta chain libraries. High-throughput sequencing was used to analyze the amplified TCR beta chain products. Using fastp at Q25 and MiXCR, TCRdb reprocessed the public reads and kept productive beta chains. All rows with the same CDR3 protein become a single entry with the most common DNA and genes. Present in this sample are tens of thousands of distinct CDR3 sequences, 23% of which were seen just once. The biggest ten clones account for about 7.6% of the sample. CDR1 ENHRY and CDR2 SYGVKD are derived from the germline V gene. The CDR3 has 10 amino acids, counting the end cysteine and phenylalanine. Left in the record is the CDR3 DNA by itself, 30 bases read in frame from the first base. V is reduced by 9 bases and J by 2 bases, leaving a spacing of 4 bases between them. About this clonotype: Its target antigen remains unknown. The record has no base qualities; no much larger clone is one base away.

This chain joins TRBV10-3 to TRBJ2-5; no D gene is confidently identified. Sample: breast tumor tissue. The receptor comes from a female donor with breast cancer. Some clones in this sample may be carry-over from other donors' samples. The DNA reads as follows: TGTGCCATTGGGCAAGAGACCCAGTACTTC. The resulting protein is CAIGQETQYF.